A single sample is the source of the 16 T cell receptor beta chains below, sequenced in a study of blood T cell repertoires in COVID-19 (dated by TCRdb to 2020 to 2022). Library preparation used the immunoSEQ multiplex PCR assay. Held by TCRdb, this immuneACCESS table contains in-frame sequences only and omits some clones. Under half of the omission traces to an unresolved V gene where checked; the cause of the rest is unknown. The sample table contains about 98,000 clones; only one count was recorded for about 81% of them. The top ten constitute under 20% of the sample. Sequenced sample: peripheral blood. Every receptor here comes from a man older than 75 with acute or convalescent COVID-19.

The chain combines TRBV28 with TRBJ2-1; D gene ambiguous. The germline V gene has CDR1 MDHEN and CDR2 SYDVKM. The CDR3 has 15 amino acids. Trimming shortened V by 5 bases and J by 0 bases, and 11 bases separated the two germline ends. The CDR3 DNA follows: TGTGCCAGCAGTCCGGTTCTCCGCTCCTACAATGAGCAGTTCTTC. It encodes CASSPVLRSYNEQFF.

The CDR3 loop is CASSLVRQGINEQFF. CDR3 coding DNA: TGTGCCAGCAGCTTGGTTCGACAGGGAATCAATGAGCAGTTCTTC. The chain carries TRBV5-4 and TRBJ2-1; 7 nucleotides align to TRBD1. From germline, CDR1 is SGHNT and CDR2 YYREEE (reference sequence). The CDR3 spans 15 residues. J lost 6 bases, V lost 0 bases, and 6 bases had no gene match.

The chain combines TRBV27 with TRBJ2-6; a possible D gene is TRBD2 (5 bases). The CDR3 has 17 residues. Trimming removed 1 base from V and 0 bases from J, with 10 bases in between. The germline V gene encodes CDR1 MNHEY and CDR2 SMNVEV (reference sequence). CDR3 protein: CASSLLGGLSGANVLTF. In DNA form, the CDR3 reads TGTGCCAGCAGTTTATTAGGAGGACTCTCTGGGGCCAACGTCCTGACTTTC.

This clone was picked up one time. CDR3 in amino acids: CASSVDPGLNYGYTF. In nucleotides, the CDR3 is TGTGCCAGCAGCGTAGACCCGGGGTTGAACTATGGCTACACCTTC. The chain carries TRBV9 and TRBJ1-2; D remains unclear. CDR1 SGDLS and CDR2 YYNGEE come from the germline V gene. CDR3 length: 15 amino acids. Trimming cost V 0 bases and J 2 bases, with 11 bases left between them.

This CDR3 is CASSFTSREQFF. CDR3 bases: TGTGCCAGCAGCTTTACTAGCAGGGAGCAGTTCTTC. This chain links TRBV5-4 with TRBJ2-1, with D possibly TRBD2 on 6 matching bases. The CDR3 sequence is 12 residues long. Germline lookup yields CDR1 SGHNT and CDR2 YYREEE (reference sequence). V was shortened by 2 bases and J by 10 bases, with 10 bases between the two germline ends. Full variable domain (outside the CDR3, taken from reference TRBV5-4 and TRBJ2-1): ETGVTQSPTHLIKTRGQQVTLRCSSQSGHNTVSWYQQALGQGPQFIFQYYREEENGRGNFPPRFSGLQFPNYSSELNVNALELDDSALYLCASSFTSREQFFGPGTRLTVL.

V and J are TRBV7-6 and TRBJ1-4, with D possibly TRBD1 on 5 matching bases. This CDR3 has 14 amino acids. The germline gives CDR1 SGHVS, CDR2 FNYEAQ. Trimming cost V 5 bases and J 0 bases, with 7 bases left between them. CDR3 sequence reads: CASSPGPTNEKLFF. As DNA, the CDR3 is TGTGCCAGCAGCCCAGGGCCAACTAATGAAAAACTGTTTTTT.

The genes are TRBV7-9 and TRBJ2-3, with D perhaps matching TRBD1 (6 bases). CDR3 length: 15 amino acids. The germline CDR1 and CDR2 sequences are SEHNR and FQNEAQ (reference sequence). Trimming took 0 bases from V and 4 from J, leaving 11 bases between them. CDR3 residues: CASSLATGMADTQYF. DNA for the CDR3: TGTGCCAGCAGCTTAGCGACAGGCATGGCAGATACGCAGTATTTT.

The chain links TRBV30 to TRBJ2-1, with 11 bases identical to TRBD2. This CDR3 spans 16 amino acids. Germline V gene lookup returns CDR1 GTSNPN and CDR2 SVGIG (reference sequence). V lost 1 base to trimming and J lost 10 bases; unmatched junction nucleotides: 12. The CDR3 DNA reads TGTGCCTGGAGTGGACTAGCGGGGCCGAAACGGAGGGAGCAGTTCTTC. Translating it yields CAWSGLAGPKRREQFF.

The J gene is TRBJ1-5, the V gene TRBV6-1, with 11 bases aligning to TRBD1. Germline CDR1 is MNHNS and CDR2 is SASEGT. The CDR3 runs to 16 residues. Germline trimming cut 3 bases from V and 7 bases from J; bases unmatched to any gene: 8. CDR3 nucleotides: TGTGCCAGCAGTGACCCGGGACAGGGGGTAGGACAGCCCCAGCATTTT. This translates into CASSDPGQGVGQPQHF.

V usage is TRBV4-3 and J usage is TRBJ1-2; no firm D call. There are 14 residues in the CDR3. Trimming removed 0 bases at V and 8 bases at J, with 13 bases between. Germline-derived CDR1 and CDR2 are LGHNA and YSLEER. DNA of the CDR3: TGCGCCAGCAGCCAAGATCTGGCAGTGGGCGGCTACACCTTC. Amino acid sequence: CASSQDLAVGGYTF.

V gene TRBV10-1 combines with J gene TRBJ2-7; TRBD1 agrees at 7 bases. The CDR3 extends over 18 amino acids. Germline V CDR1 and CDR2: WNHNN, SYGVQD (reference sequence). V shed 2 bases, J shed 6 bases, and the junction held 19 bases outside the gene matches. CDR3 in amino acids: CASSELRSYGDRDGEQYF. DNA for the CDR3: TGCGCCAGCAGTGAGCTTAGGTCATACGGCGACAGGGATGGCGAGCAGTACTTC.

The chain recombines TRBV28 with TRBJ1-2; no clear D. Looked up from germline, CDR1 is MDHEN and CDR2 is SYDVKM. V was trimmed by 5 bases and J by 4 bases, leaving 11 bases between them. There are 13 residues in the CDR3. DNA for the CDR3: TGTGCCAGCAGTCTGGGCGAAAGCTATGGCTACACCTTC. Amino acids: CASSLGESYGYTF.

The rearrangement links TRBV7-2 to TRBJ1-1; TRBD1 agrees at 7 bases. J lost 5 bases, V lost 2 bases, and 8 bases had no gene match. This CDR3 has 15 amino acids. Germline assignment: CDR1 SGHTA and CDR2 FQGNSA. Written as DNA, the CDR3 is TGTGCCAGCAGCTTAAGGGAACAGGGGACTACTGAAGCTTTCTTT. Translating gives CASSLREQGTTEAFF.

V and J are TRBV28 and TRBJ2-7; D may be TRBD2 (6 bases). Germline-derived CDR1 and CDR2 are MDHEN and SYDVKM. The ends were cut back, 2 bases at V and 3 bases at J, with 11 bases in the middle. This CDR3 has 14 amino acids. The CDR3 DNA reads TGTGCCAGCAGTTTACAGGGAGGCTTCTACGAGCAGTACTTC. It translates to CASSLQGGFYEQYF.

The CDR3 spells CASRQAKNTIYF. The CDR3 DNA is TGTGCCAGCAGGCAGGCGAAAAACACCATATATTTT. The chain combines TRBV28 with TRBJ1-3, with D unresolved. The ends were cut back, 6 bases at V and 6 bases at J, with 9 bases in the middle. Germline CDR1 is MDHEN and CDR2 is SYDVKM. This CDR3 contains 12 residues.

The CDR3: CASSPLDRGNEQYF. The CDR3 coding sequence is TGTGCCAGCTCACCTCTGGACAGGGGCAACGAGCAGTACTTC. This chain uses TRBV18 with TRBJ2-7; TRBD1 matches at 9 bases. Trimming took 3 bases from V and 5 from J; bases not matched to a gene: 5. The CDR3 has 14 amino acids. CDR1 is KGHSH and CDR2 is LQKENI in the germline V gene.